This entry lists 24 T cell receptor beta chains sequenced from one sample in a study of post-analysis software for immune sequencing data. Findings and caveats of the study: Patients carried five TRBV segments more frequently than controls did, and TRBV5-6, TRBV5-1 and TRBV20-1 were among them.

Presence of unique molecular identifiers characterized the TCR beta cDNA libraries. TCRdb re-called the PCR reads with MiXCR, one entry per CDR3 protein. The table shows more than 500,000 distinct CDR3 sequences, with roughly 34% occurring only once. No antigen has been assigned to these receptors. Sequencing used blood. Receptors were obtained from a girl younger than 18 with multiple sclerosis.

Only a few counts were recorded for this clonotype. V usage is TRBV20-1 and J usage is TRBJ2-5; tentative D call: TRBD2 (6 bases). CDR3 length: 13 residues. V was trimmed by 2 bases and J by 4 bases, leaving 11 bases between them. Germline V gives CDR1 DFQATT, CDR2 SNEGSKA (reference sequence). In nucleotides, the CDR3 is TGCAGTGCTAGAAGGGACTCCTCAGAGACCCAGTACTTC. This sequence encodes CSARRDSSETQYF.

The chain employs TRBV12-3 or TRBV12-4 and TRBJ2-3; TRBD2 matches at 9 bases. The CDR3 is made up of 15 amino acids. V lost 8 bases and J lost 1; bases outside the gene matches: 7. CDR3 loop: CASSSRTSGTDTQYF. As DNA, the CDR3 is TGTGCCAGCTCTTCAAGGACTAGCGGCACAGATACGCAGTATTTT.

J is TRBJ1-2 and V is TRBV29-1; D is unresolved. CDR1 and CDR2 (germline): SQVTM, ANQGSEA. The CDR3 extends over 15 amino acids. Trimming took 2 bases from V and 3 from J, leaving 16 bases between them. The DNA of the CDR3 is TGCAGCGTTGAACTCCCCAGAGGGAGCGACTATGGCTACACCTTC. This encodes CSVELPRGSDYGYTF.

On this clonotype itself: A read error may account for a junction end that differs from germline. The chain is built from TRBV10-3 and TRBJ2-3; TRBD2 matches 7 bases. The V gene's germline CDR1 is ENHRY and CDR2 SYGVKD. The CDR3 contains 14 residues. The CDR3 bases are TGTGCGATCAACGGCGGGCGGGGGACAGATACGCAGTATTTT. Protein sequence: CAINGGRGTDTQYF.

The chain couples TRBV28 to TRBJ2-7; the D gene is possibly TRBD2 (6 bases). CDR1 and CDR2 from the germline V gene are MDHEN and SYDVKM. The CDR3 extends over 13 amino acids. Between the trimmed V and J ends, which lost 8 bases and 3 bases, there was a span of 14 bases. The CDR3 protein is CASALMGGYEQYF. As DNA, the CDR3 is TGTGCCAGCGCCCTCATGGGGGGCTACGAGCAGTACTTC.

This clonotype turned up a few times. This rearrangement joins TRBV29-1 to TRBJ1-2, with D possibly TRBD1 on 6 matching bases. CDR3 length: 12 residues. Trimming removed 6 bases at V and 8 bases at J, with 16 bases between. In germline, CDR1 is SQVTM, CDR2 ANQGSEA. This CDR3 is CSVPRQVNGYTF. The CDR3 DNA sequence: TGCAGCGTACCGCGACAGGTGAACGGCTACACCTTC.

The chain links TRBV6-1 to TRBJ2-7, with D perhaps TRBD1 (5 bases). The V gene lost 0 bases and the J gene lost 1 base, with 10 bases spanning the gap. The CDR3 loop spans 15 amino acids. CDR1 and CDR2 (germline): MNHNS, SASEGT. The DNA of the CDR3 is TGTGCCAGCAGTGAAGCTCCCGACAGATCCTACGAGCAGTACTTC. This translates into CASSEAPDRSYEQYF.

This clonotype was detected only a few times. This rearrangement joins TRBV28 to TRBJ1-2; 7 bases align to TRBD1. The CDR3 extends over 13 amino acids. Germline V gene lookup returns CDR1 MDHEN and CDR2 SYDVKM. J was trimmed by 6 bases and V by 5 bases; bases with no gene match: 6. The CDR3 DNA follows: TGTGCCAGCAGTCCCCCGAGGGGGCATGGCTACACCTTC. It encodes CASSPPRGHGYTF.

The chain joins TRBV12-3 or TRBV12-4 to TRBJ1-1, with D maybe TRBD1 (6 bases). V lost 7 bases and J 8 bases, leaving 17 bases between the germline ends. The CDR3 length is 13 residues. CDR3 amino acids: CASTQTGGGEAFF. The CDR3 DNA follows: TGTGCCAGCACCCAAACCGGGGGGGGCGAAGCTTTCTTT.

This chain uses TRBV20-1 with TRBJ2-3; D tentatively fits TRBD1 or TRBD2 (5 bases each). The ends were cut back, 8 bases at V and 2 bases at J, with 17 bases in the middle. Germline assignment: CDR1 DFQATT and CDR2 SNEGSKA (reference sequence). This CDR3 is 14 amino acids long. The CDR3 sequence: CSSPWGSNTDTQYF. The CDR3 DNA is TGCAGTTCCCCGTGGGGGTCAAACACAGATACGCAGTATTTT.

The chain joins TRBV7-2 to TRBJ2-7; D unclear. Trimming took 8 bases from V and 0 from J, leaving 14 bases between them. Per the germline V gene, CDR1 is SGHTA and CDR2 is FQGNSA. The CDR3 length is 14 residues. CDR3 DNA: TGTGCCAGCGGATCCGTTAGAAGCTCCTACGAGCAGTACTTC. It codes for CASGSVRSSYEQYF.

The chain uses TRBV12-3 or TRBV12-4 and TRBJ1-2; D is possibly TRBD1 (5 bases). CDR3 length: 12 amino acids. Trimming shortened V by 9 bases and J by 13 bases, and 21 bases separated the two germline ends. CDR3 residues: CASSIDPDGGTF. CDR3 bases: TGTGCCAGTTCGATCGACCCCGACGGGGGCACCTTC.

The V gene is TRBV13, the J gene TRBJ2-5; D uncertain. The ends were cut back, 5 bases at V and 3 bases at J, with 13 bases in the middle. This CDR3 is built from 14 residues. Germline V lookup: CDR1 PRHDT, CDR2 FYEKMQ (reference sequence). CDR3 nucleotide sequence: TGTGCCAGCAGCCACCAGACTGGAAAAGAGACCCAGTACTTC. This codes for CASSHQTGKETQYF.

This clonotype turned up a few times. The chain employs TRBV6-2 or TRBV6-3 and TRBJ2-5; tentatively, D is TRBD1 (6 bases). CDR1 MNHEY and CDR2 SVGEGT come from the germline V gene. V lost 4 bases to trimming and J lost 1 base, with 13 bases between them. CDR3 length: 15 amino acids. The chain's CDR3 is CASSSIRTAQETQYF. The CDR3 DNA sequence: TGTGCCAGCAGTTCTATTAGGACAGCCCAAGAGACCCAGTACTTC.

The chain is built from TRBV20-1 and TRBJ1-2; D gene uncertain. The CDR3 has 12 residues. V was trimmed by 3 bases and J by 5 bases, leaving 10 bases between them. Germline CDR1 reads DFQATT; CDR2 reads SNEGSKA (reference sequence). The CDR3 protein is CSASALTYGYTF. CDR3 DNA: TGCAGTGCTAGTGCCTTAACTTATGGCTACACCTTC.

This chain uses TRBV5-1 with TRBJ2-7; D is perhaps TRBD1 or TRBD2 (5 bases each). From germline, CDR1 is SGHRS and CDR2 YFSETQ. This CDR3 has 14 residues. Between the trimmed V and J ends, which lost 0 bases and 7 bases, there was a span of 14 bases. As DNA, the CDR3 is TGCGCCAGCAGCTTGGGGCCTGGGACGGGGGAGCAGTACTTC. Translation gives CASSLGPGTGEQYF. The whole variable domain, filled in from reference TRBV5-1 and TRBJ2-7, reads KAGVTQTPRYLIKTRGQQVTLSCSPISGHRSVSWYQQTPGQGLQFLFEYFSETQRNKGNFPGRFSGRQFSNSRSEMNVSTLELGDSALYLCASSLGPGTGEQYFGPGTRLTVT.

The chain carries TRBV10-3 and TRBJ2-1; weak D call: TRBD2 (6 bases). Germline lookup yields CDR1 ENHRY and CDR2 SYGVKD. V was trimmed by 7 bases and J by 2 bases, leaving 15 bases between them. This CDR3 has 15 residues. The CDR3: CAITKQEGPYNEQFF. The CDR3 DNA reads TGTGCCATCACAAAACAGGAGGGGCCCTACAATGAGCAGTTCTTC.

The chain combines TRBV7-9 with TRBJ2-1, with TRBD2 identical over 13 bases. In germline, CDR1 is SEHNR, CDR2 FQNEAQ (reference sequence). The CDR3 loop spans 15 amino acids. The ends lost 5 bases at V and 9 bases at J; junction bases unmatched: 7. CDR3 region: CASSLLAGGPGEQFF. The CDR3 nucleotides are TGTGCCAGCAGCCTACTAGCGGGGGGGCCGGGTGAGCAGTTCTTC.

This clonotype came up many times. The chain couples TRBV9 to TRBJ1-1; a weak D match, TRBD1 (5 bases). This CDR3 is built from 13 residues. The V and J ends lost 4 bases and 8 bases respectively, with 15 bases between them. CDR1 is SGDLS and CDR2 is YYNGEE in the germline V gene. CDR3 protein: CASSPRGRQEAFF. The CDR3 nucleotides read TGTGCCAGCAGCCCCCGAGGGCGACAGGAAGCTTTCTTT.

The CDR3 spells CSALYTGGETQYF. The CDR3 region has the DNA TGCAGTGCTCTTTACACAGGAGGGGAGACCCAGTACTTC. The chain couples TRBV20-1 to TRBJ2-5; maybe TRBD2 (6 bases). Germline V lookup: CDR1 DFQATT, CDR2 SNEGSKA (reference sequence). The CDR3 contains 13 residues. Between the trimmed V and J ends, which lost 5 bases and 5 bases, there was a span of 15 bases.

Details on this clonotype: A much larger clone differs by one base, so this may be a read error. The chain is built from TRBV5-1 and TRBJ2-1; D possibly corresponds to TRBD2 (5 bases). Germline V lookup: CDR1 SGHRS, CDR2 YFSETQ. The length of the CDR3 is 14 residues. As DNA, the CDR3 is TGCGCCAGCAGCTTCGGGGTCTCCCACAATGAGCAGTTCTTC. Translating it yields CASSFGVSHNEQFF. Full variable domain (remainder filled in from reference TRBV5-1 and TRBJ2-1): KAGVTQTPRYLIKTRGQQVTLSCSPISGHRSVSWYQQTPGQGLQFLFEYFSETQRNKGNFPGRFSGRQFSNSRSEMNVSTLELGDSALYLCASSFGVSHNEQFFGPGTRLTVL.

This rearrangement joins TRBV5-1 to TRBJ2-5; D ambiguous. Trimming removed 1 base at V and 5 bases at J, with 6 bases between. This CDR3 spans 12 amino acids. Germline loops: CDR1 SGHRS, CDR2 YFSETQ. CDR3 DNA: TGCGCCAGCAGCTTGCCCACGGAGACCCAGTACTTC. It yields the protein CASSLPTETQYF. Based on the CDR3 plus reference TRBV5-1 and TRBJ2-5, the full variable domain is KAGVTQTPRYLIKTRGQQVTLSCSPISGHRSVSWYQQTPGQGLQFLFEYFSETQRNKGNFPGRFSGRQFSNSRSEMNVSTLELGDSALYLCASSLPTETQYFGPGTRLLVL.

This rearrangement joins TRBV12-3 or TRBV12-4 to TRBJ2-7; TRBD1 might be the D (6 bases). V was cut by 3 bases and J by 2 bases, with 11 bases left in between. This CDR3 spans 14 amino acids. The CDR3 nucleotides read TGTGCCAGCAGTTTTTCGAGGGGGACCTACGAGCAGTACTTC. Residues: CASSFSRGTYEQYF.

The chain employs TRBV10-3 and TRBJ2-7, with no clear D. CDR1 is ENHRY, CDR2 SYGVKD, per germline. The CDR3 runs to 13 residues. V was shortened by 3 bases and J by 6 bases, with 12 bases between the two germline ends. The CDR3 protein is CAISDPVLGEQYF. The CDR3 coding sequence is TGTGCCATCAGTGACCCAGTCCTGGGCGAGCAGTACTTC.